Below are 2 T cell receptor beta chains sequenced from a single sample in a study of response to subunit inactivated influenza vaccine. A single record per CDR3 protein comes from TCRdb applying MiXCR to the RT-PCR reads. The sample includes 490,000 or so distinct CDR3 sequences, around 8% seen only once; the top ten take 10% to 15%. The sequences come from PBMCs from blood, collected around 25 months after vaccination. These receptors came from a man in his fifties or sixties who received an inactivated influenza vaccine.

This clonotype was recorded at least ten times. V is TRBV9 and J is TRBJ2-3; 10 bases fit TRBD1. Germline CDR1 SGDLS, CDR2 YYNGEE. With 4 bases clipped from V and 4 bases from J, the junction kept 6 bases outside the gene matches. This CDR3 has 15 amino acids. The CDR3 protein is CASSFTTGGADTQYF. For the CDR3, the DNA is TGTGCCAGCAGCTTCACGACAGGGGGCGCAGATACGCAGTATTTT.

This chain uses TRBV28 with TRBJ2-5, with a possible D match to TRBD2 (7 bases). The V and J ends lost 1 base and 4 bases respectively, with 16 bases between them. Germline CDR1 is MDHEN and CDR2 is SYDVKM. CDR3 length equals 16 residues. The CDR3 protein is CASSLFGGLDGETQYF. As DNA, the CDR3 is TGTGCCAGCAGTTTATTCGGGGGGCTCGATGGAGAGACCCAGTACTTC.